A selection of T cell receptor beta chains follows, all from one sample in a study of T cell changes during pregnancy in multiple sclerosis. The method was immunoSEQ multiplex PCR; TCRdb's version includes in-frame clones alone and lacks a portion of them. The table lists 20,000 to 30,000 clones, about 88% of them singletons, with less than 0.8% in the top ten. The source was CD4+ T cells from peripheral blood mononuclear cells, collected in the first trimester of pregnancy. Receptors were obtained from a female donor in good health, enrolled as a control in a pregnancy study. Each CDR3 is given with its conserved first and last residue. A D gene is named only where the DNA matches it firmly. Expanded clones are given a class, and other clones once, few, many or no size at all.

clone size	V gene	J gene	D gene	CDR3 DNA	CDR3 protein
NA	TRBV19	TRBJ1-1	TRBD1	TGTGCCAGTAGTATAAGGAGGTTGCGCGACAGGGGGACTGAAGCTTTCTTT	CASSIRRLRDRGTEAFF
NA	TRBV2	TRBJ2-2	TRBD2	TGTGCCAGCAGTGATACCCGGGGAGGGACCGGGGAGCTGTTTTTT	CASSDTRGGTGELFF
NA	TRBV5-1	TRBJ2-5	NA	TGCGCCAGCGGCAAGGCAGGGGCCGATGAGACCCAGTACTTC	CASGKAGADETQYF
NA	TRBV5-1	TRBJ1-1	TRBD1	TGCGCCAGCTTCCGGGACAGGGGGGCGGGTGAAGCTTTCTTT	CASFRDRGAGEAFF
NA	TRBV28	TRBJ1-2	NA	TGTGCCAGCAGGCCACTTACCTATGGCTACACCTTC	CASRPLTYGYTF
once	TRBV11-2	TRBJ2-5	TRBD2	TGTGCCAGCAGCTTAGAGGGGCTAGCGGGAGGGTGGGAGACCCAGTACTTC	CASSLEGLAGGWETQYF
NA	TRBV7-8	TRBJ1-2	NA	TGTGCCAGCAGCCCCGCCCTTGTGGACTCCGGCTACACCTTC	CASSPALVDSGYTF
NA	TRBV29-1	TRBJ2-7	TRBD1	TGCAGCGTTCGACAGGGGTTAGGAACCTACGAGCAGTACTTC	CSVRQGLGTYEQYF
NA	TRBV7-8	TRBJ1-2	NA	TGTGCCAGCGGGTCCAGGGTTGGGTATGGCTACACCTTC	CASGSRVGYGYTF
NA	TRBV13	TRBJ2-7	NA	TGTGCCAGCAGCTTAGAGCGGGCCAGCGAGGAGTACTTC	CASSLERASEEYF
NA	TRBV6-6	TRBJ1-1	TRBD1	TGTGCCAGCAGTTTCACGACAGGGGGATTGACTGAAGCTTTCTTT	CASSFTTGGLTEAFF
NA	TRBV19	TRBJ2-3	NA	TGTGCCAGTAGTATTAGGGGACAGCAGTATTTT	CASSIRGQQYF
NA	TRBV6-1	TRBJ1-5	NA	TGTGCCAGCAGTGAGGACAGACTATATAGCAATCAGCCCCAGCATTTT	CASSEDRLYSNQPQHF
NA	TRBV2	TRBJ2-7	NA	TGTGCCAGCAGTGAAGCGCGTAGGGGAGAGCAGTACTTC	CASSEARRGEQYF
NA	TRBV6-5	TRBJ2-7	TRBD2	TGTGCCAGCAGTTACTCAGTACTAGCGGGAGCGGTTGAGCAGTACTTC	CASSYSVLAGAVEQYF
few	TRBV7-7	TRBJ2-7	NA	TGTGCTAGCAGCTTAGCGCAAGGGGCGAGCTACGAGCAGTACTTC	CASSLAQGASYEQYF
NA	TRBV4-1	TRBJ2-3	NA	TGCGCCAGCAGCCAGGGGCCGGGACTTCACACAGATACGCAGTATTTT	CASSQGPGLHTDTQYF
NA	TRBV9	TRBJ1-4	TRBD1	TGTGCCAGCAGCGAGAGGACAGGGGGCGGGTCTAATGAAAAACTGTTTTTT	CASSERTGGGSNEKLFF
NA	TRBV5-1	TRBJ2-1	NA	TGCGCCAGCAGCAAGGGCAGGGAAATCTCTGATGAGCAGTTCTTC	CASSKGREISDEQFF
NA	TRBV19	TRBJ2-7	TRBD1	TGTGCCAGTAGTTTACTAGGACAGGCTTCCTACTACGAGCAGTACTTC	CASSLLGQASYYEQYF
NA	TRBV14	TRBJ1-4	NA	TGTGCCAGCAGCCATCGGGACATCGGGGAAAAACTGTTTTTT	CASSHRDIGEKLFF
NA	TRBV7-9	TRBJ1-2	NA	TGTGCCAGCAGCGCAGGGGTCAAGAGAGGCTACACCTTC	CASSAGVKRGYTF
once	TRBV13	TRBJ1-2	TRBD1	TGTGCCAGCAGCTTAGGTGGACAGGGGCGCTACACCTTC	CASSLGGQGRYTF
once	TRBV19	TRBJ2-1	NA	TGTGCCAGTAGTCTAGCATGGGGGGGCAATTACGAGCAGTTCTTC	CASSLAWGGNYEQFF
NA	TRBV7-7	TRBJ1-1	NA	TGTGCTAGCAGCCCTGGACAGAACACTGAAGCTTTCTTT	CASSPGQNTEAFF
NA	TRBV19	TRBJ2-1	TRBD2	TGTGCCAGCGCTAGCGGGAGGGGCTCCTACAATGAGCAGTTCTTC	CASASGRGSYNEQFF
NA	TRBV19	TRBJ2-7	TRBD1	TGTGCCAGTAGTAACAGGGGACCGGGACCCATCCTAAACGAGCAGTACTTC	CASSNRGPGPILNEQYF
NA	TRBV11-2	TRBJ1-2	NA	TGTGCCAGCAGCTCCCTACGCCGGGTGAATAGTTATGGCTACACCTTC	CASSSLRRVNSYGYTF
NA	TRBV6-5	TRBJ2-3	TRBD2	TGTGCCAGCAGTTACGGCGGGAGAGGACAAGATACGCAGTATTTT	CASSYGGRGQDTQYF